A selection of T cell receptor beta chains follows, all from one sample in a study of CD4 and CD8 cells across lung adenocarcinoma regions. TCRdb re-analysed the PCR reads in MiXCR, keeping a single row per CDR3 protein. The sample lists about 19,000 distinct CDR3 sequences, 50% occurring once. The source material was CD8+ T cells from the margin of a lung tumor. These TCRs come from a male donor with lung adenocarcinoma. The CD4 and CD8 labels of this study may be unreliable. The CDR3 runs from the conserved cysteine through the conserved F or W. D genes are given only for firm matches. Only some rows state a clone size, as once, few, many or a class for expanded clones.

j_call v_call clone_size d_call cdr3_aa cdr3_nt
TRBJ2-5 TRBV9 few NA CASSPSGGGEETQYF TGTGCCAGCAGCCCATCCGGAGGGGGCGAAGAGACCCAGTACTTC
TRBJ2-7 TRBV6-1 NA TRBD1 CASTGGYEQYF TGTGCCAGCACAGGGGGCTACGAGCAGTACTTC
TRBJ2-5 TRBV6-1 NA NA CASSELSMRSGETQYF TGTGCCAGCAGTGAACTGTCGATGAGATCCGGAGAGACCCAGTACTTC
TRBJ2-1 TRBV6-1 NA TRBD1 CASSPAGTGARGSYNEQFF TGTGCCAGCAGTCCAGCCGGGACAGGGGCGCGAGGTTCCTACAATGAGCAGTTCTTC
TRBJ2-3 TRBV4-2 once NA CASSQETGSTDTQYF TGTGCCAGCAGCCAAGAAACGGGATCGACAGATACGCAGTATTTT
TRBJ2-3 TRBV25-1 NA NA CGVTGLGAKDIQYF TGCGGCGTCACGGGGCTGGGAGCGAAAGACATTCAGTATTTT
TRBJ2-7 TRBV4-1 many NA CASSQPTGSEQYF TGCGCCAGCAGCCAACCTACCGGCAGCGAGCAGTACTTC
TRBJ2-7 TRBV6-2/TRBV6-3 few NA CASNQRSREQYF TGTGCCAGCAATCAGCGTTCTCGGGAGCAGTACTTC
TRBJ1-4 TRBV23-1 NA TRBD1 CASTPGQFNEKLFF TGCGCCAGCACCCCGGGACAGTTTAATGAAAAACTGTTTTTT
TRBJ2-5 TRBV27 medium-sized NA CASSVLGTPDQYF TGTGCCAGCAGCGTCCTCGGGACTCCCGACCAGTACTTC
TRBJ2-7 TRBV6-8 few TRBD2 CASWEGRPTADEQYF TGTGCCAGCTGGGAGGGTAGGCCAACCGCCGACGAGCAGTACTTC
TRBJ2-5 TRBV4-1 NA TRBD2 CASSHLLAGERETQYF TGCGCCAGCAGCCACCTTCTAGCGGGAGAGCGAGAGACCCAGTACTTC
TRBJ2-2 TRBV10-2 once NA CASSDRGAGEPFF TGCGCCAGCAGTGACCGTGGCGCCGGGGAGCCGTTTTTT
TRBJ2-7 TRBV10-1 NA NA CANWAKPLYYEQYF TGCGCCAATTGGGCAAAACCTCTGTATTACGAGCAGTACTTC
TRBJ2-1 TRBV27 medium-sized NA CASSSGHSSYNEQFF TGTGCCAGCAGTTCAGGACACAGCTCCTACAATGAGCAGTTCTTC
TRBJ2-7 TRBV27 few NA CASSPPGRTYEQYF TGTGCCAGCAGTCCCCCCGGCAGGACCTACGAGCAGTACTTC
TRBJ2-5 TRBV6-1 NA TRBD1 CASSEAGTGVRDTQYF TGTGCCAGCAGTGAAGCCGGGACAGGGGTCCGAGATACGCAGTACTTC
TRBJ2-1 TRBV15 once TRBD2 CATSRKLAASSYNEQFF TGTGCCACCAGCAGAAAGCTAGCGGCTAGCTCCTACAATGAGCAGTTCTTC
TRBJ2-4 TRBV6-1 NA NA CASSEQRTTDTQYF TGTGCCAGCTCGGAACAGCGAACCACAGACACGCAGTATTTC
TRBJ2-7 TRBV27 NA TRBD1 CASSLTGPYEQYF TGTGCCAGCAGTTTGACAGGGCCCTACGAGCAGTACTTC
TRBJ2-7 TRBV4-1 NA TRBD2 CASSLGLAVSYEQYF TGCGCCAGCAGCCTGGGACTAGCGGTTTCCTACGAGCAGTACTTC
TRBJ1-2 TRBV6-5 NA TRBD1 CASSWTGRQGYTF TGTGCCAGCAGTTGGACAGGGCGGCAGGGCTACACCTTC
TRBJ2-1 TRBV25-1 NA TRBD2 CASSGGLAGTSSYNEQFF TGTGCCAGCAGTGGGGGACTAGCGGGCACTAGCTCCTACAATGAGCAGTTCTTC